Included here is one TCR beta chain sequence, with context. Its target is not known. This record belongs to a study of OX40 agonist ivuxolimab in advanced cancers. Turning to the study itself: Hepatocellular carcinoma, melanoma, renal cell or head and neck cancer was diagnosed in the dose-escalation patients. Three patients got partial responses; one had hepatocellular carcinoma and two had cutaneous melanoma.

Germline assignment: CDR1 SGHVS and CDR2 FQNEAQ. V dropped 5 bases and J dropped 7 bases, with 17 bases sitting between them. The CDR3 covers 14 residues. The data were produced by immunoSEQ multiplex PCR, yet TCRdb's version contains in-frame clones alone and is incomplete. The top ten hold just over 0.15% of the sample, which has roughly 100,000 clones, nearly 90% seen once. Study results and caveats: Expanded peripheral T cells had an undetermined antigen specificity.

The sequenced sample was CD4+ or CD8+ T cells sorted from blood, obtained in a trial of the OX40 agonist ivuxolimab. The source of this sequence is an adult with an advanced solid tumor such as melanoma, head and neck, liver or kidney cancer. The rearrangement links TRBV7-8 to TRBJ2-5, with unresolved D. CDR3 residues: CASSGFSGIGTQYF. The CDR3 nucleotides read TGTGCCAGCAGCGGCTTTTCGGGTATCGGGACCCAGTACTTC.